Sequencing of this T cell receptor (beta chain) was carried out in a study of a mutant IDH1 vaccine in newly diagnosed glioma. Study summary: There were approximately 60% males and approximately 38% females among treated patients, whose mean age was approximately 44 years. Week 35 brought visit V12, which was followed by visit V13 at week 47.

TCRdb's table, derived via immunoSEQ multiplex PCR, lists solely in-frame clones and lacks some. The profile shows some 30,000 clones, 70% to 85% of them singletons. In regard to this clone: Its specificity is unknown.

Time point specified: week 35, safety follow-up. With topical imiquimod, each dose of the vaccine consisted of 300 ug of mutant IDH1 20-mer peptide. Donors harbored newly found WHO grade 3 or 4 IDH1-mutant, ATRX-lost astrocytomas. Sample: PBMCs, taken from a glioma patient whose treatment included an IDH1 peptide vaccine. The TCR comes from a man aged 25-40 years with glioma.

The DNA for the CDR3 is TGCGCCAGCATCGGACAGGACTACGAGCAGTACTTC. This sequence encodes CASIGQDYEQYF. The chain recombines TRBV5-1 with TRBJ2-7, with 7 bases lining up with TRBD1. In germline, CDR1 is SGHRS, CDR2 YFSETQ. The CDR3 contains 12 residues. Losses at the gene ends were 6 bases for V and 3 bases for J; bases not matched to a gene: 3.